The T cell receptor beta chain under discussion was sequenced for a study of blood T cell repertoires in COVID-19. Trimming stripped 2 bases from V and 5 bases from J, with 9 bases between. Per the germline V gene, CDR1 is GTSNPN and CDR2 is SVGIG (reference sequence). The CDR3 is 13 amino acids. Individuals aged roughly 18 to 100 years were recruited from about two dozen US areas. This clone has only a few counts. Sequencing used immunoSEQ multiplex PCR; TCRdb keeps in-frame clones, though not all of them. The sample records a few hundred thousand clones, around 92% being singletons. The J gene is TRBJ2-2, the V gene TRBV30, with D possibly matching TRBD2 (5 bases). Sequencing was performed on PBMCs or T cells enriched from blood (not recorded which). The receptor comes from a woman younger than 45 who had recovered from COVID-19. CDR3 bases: TGTGCCTGGAGTCTGAGGGCAACCGGGGAGCTGTTTTTT. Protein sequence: CAWSLRATGELFF. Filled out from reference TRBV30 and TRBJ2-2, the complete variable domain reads SQTIHQWPATLVQPVGSPLSLECTVEGTSNPNLYWYRQAAGRGLQLLFYSVGIGQISSEVPQNLSASRPQDRQFILSSKKLLLSDSGFYLCAWSLRATGELFFGEGSRLTVL.